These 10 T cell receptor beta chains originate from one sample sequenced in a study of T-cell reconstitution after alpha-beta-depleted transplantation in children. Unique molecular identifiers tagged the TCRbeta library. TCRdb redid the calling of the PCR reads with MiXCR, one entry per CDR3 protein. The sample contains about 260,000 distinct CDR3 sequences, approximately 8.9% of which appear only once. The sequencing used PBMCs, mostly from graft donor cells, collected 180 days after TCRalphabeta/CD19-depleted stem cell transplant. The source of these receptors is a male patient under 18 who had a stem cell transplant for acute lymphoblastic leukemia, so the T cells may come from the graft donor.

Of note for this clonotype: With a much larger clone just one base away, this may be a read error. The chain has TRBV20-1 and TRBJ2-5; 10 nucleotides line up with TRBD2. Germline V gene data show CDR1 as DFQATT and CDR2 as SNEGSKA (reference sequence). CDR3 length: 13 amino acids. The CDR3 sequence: CSARAGGMGTQYF. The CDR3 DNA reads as TGCAGTGCGAGAGCGGGAGGGATGGGGACCCAGTACTTC.

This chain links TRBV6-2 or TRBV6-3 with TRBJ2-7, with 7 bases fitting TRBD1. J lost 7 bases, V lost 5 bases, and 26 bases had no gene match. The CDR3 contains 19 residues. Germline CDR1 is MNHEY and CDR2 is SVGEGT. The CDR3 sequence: CASSHRDSLTGPPTKEQYF. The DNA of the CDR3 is TGTGCCAGCAGTCACCGGGACAGCTTAACCGGACCTCCTACTAAGGAGCAGTACTTC.

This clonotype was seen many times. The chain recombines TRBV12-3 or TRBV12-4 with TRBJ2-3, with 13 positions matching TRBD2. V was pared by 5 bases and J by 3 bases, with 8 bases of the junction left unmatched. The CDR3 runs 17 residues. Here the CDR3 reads CASSPLGLAGETDTQYF. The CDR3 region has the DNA TGTGCCAGCAGTCCCCTCGGACTAGCGGGGGAGACAGATACGCAGTATTTT.

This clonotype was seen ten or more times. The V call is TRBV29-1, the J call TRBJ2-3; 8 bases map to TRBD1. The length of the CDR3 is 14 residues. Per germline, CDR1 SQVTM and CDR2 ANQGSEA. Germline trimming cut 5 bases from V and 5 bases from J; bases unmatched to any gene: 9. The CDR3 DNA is TGCAGCGTTCCAGACAGGGGCGCAGGAGATACGCAGTATTTT. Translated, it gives CSVPDRGAGDTQYF.

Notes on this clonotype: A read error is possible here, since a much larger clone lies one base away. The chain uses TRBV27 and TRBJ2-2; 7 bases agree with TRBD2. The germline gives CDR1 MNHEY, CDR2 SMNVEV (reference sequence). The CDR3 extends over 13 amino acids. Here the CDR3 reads CVSSPGTIGELFF. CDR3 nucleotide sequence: TGTGTCAGCAGTCCCGGGACTATCGGGGAGCTGTTTTTT.

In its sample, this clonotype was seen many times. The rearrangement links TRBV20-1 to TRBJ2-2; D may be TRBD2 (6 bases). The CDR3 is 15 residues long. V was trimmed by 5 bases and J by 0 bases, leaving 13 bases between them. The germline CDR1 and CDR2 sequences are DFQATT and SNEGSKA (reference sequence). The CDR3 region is CSAPRGSSNTGELFF. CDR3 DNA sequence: TGCAGTGCTCCCCGGGGGAGTTCGAACACCGGGGAGCTGTTTTTT.

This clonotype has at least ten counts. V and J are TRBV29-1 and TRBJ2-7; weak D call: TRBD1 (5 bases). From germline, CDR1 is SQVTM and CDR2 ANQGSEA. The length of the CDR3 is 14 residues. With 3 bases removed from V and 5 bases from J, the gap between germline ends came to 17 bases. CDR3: CSVDRQGWGDEQYF. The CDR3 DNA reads TGCAGCGTTGATCGGCAGGGTTGGGGCGACGAGCAGTACTTC.

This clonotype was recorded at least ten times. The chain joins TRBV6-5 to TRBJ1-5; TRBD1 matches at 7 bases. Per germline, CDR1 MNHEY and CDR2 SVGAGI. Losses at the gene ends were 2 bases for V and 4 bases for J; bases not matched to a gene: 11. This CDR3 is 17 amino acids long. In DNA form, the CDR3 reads TGTGCCAGCAGTTACAGCTTCCCCGGGACAGCGAATCAGCCCCAGCATTTT. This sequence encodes CASSYSFPGTANQPQHF.

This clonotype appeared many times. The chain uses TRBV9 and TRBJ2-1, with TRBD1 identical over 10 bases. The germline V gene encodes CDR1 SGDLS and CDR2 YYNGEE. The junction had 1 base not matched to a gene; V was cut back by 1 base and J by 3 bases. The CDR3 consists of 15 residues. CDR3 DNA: TGTGCCAGCAGCGTAAGGACAGGGGGCTACAATGAGCAGTTCTTC. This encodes CASSVRTGGYNEQFF.

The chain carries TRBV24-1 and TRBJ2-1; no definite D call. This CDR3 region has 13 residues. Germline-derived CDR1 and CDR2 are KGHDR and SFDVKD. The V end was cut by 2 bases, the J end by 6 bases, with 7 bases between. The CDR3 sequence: CATSDYGFNEQFF. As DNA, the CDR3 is TGTGCCACCAGTGATTACGGGTTCAATGAGCAGTTCTTC.